These 2 T cell receptor beta chains were sequenced from one sample in a study of shared clonotypes between healthy human individuals. The table came from immunoSEQ multiplex PCR; TCRdb's copy has only in-frame clones and leaves some out. This sample carries 2 million to 2.5 million clones, approximately 94% of them seen once, and the ten largest clones take roughly 0.13%. Material: naive CD4+ T cells sorted from blood. Regarding subset: CD45RA+ positively selected. The receptor set was obtained from a man aged 18 to 29 in good health.

The rearrangement joins TRBV7-8 to TRBJ1-1, with 8 bases identical to TRBD1. V was pared by 1 base and J by 4 bases, with 5 bases of the junction left unmatched. The germline CDR1 and CDR2 sequences are SGHVS and FQNEAQ. CDR3 length: 15 amino acids. In DNA, the CDR3 is TGTGCCAGCAGCTTAGTGCAGGGGGCAGTCACTGAAGCTTTCTTT. Translated: CASSLVQGAVTEAFF.

This rearrangement joins TRBV5-6 to TRBJ2-7; D gene uncertain. Per germline, CDR1 SGHDT and CDR2 YYEEEE. The CDR3 covers 13 residues. Between the trimmed V and J ends, which lost 0 bases and 7 bases, there was a span of 11 bases. Here the CDR3 DNA reads TGTGCCAGCAGCTTGGAGTTGGACGGGGAGCAGTACTTC. Amino acids: CASSLELDGEQYF.